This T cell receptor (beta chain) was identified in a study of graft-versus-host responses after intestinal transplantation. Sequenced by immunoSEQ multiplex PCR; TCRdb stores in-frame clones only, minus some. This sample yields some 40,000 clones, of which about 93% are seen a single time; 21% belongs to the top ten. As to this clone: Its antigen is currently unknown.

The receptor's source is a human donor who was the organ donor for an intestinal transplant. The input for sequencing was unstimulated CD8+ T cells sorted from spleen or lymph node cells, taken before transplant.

The CDR3 region is CASSPGQGYTGELFF. CDR3 sequence (DNA): TGCGCCAGCAGCCCGGGACAGGGCTACACCGGGGAGCTGTTTTTT. The chain couples TRBV5-1 to TRBJ2-2, with 9 bases that match TRBD1. The CDR3 sequence is 15 residues long. Trimming at V came to 4 bases and at J to 3 bases, leaving 4 bases not matched to a gene. Germline assignment: CDR1 SGHRS and CDR2 YFSETQ.